Given below is one T cell receptor (beta chain) in context. The data belong to a study of CD8+ T cells in alopecia areata. CDR1 and CDR2 from the germline V gene are SGHDT and YYEEEE. The CDR3 sequence is 15 residues long. The germline V and J ends were trimmed by 0 bases and 0 bases, with 8 bases remaining between them. RNA, once extracted, was reverse transcribed into cDNA for use as the sequencing template. TCRdb's table, derived via immunoSEQ multiplex PCR, lists solely in-frame clones and lacks some. The table shows about 130,000 clones, with about 46% occurring only once. This chain uses TRBV5-6 with TRBJ2-3; unclear D gene. The origin of this receptor is a human donor with alopecia areata. The material was CD8+ T cells sorted from blood, obtained at week 0. CDR3 in DNA: TGTGCCAGCAGCTTGGGGGCAGATAGCACAGATACGCAGTATTTT. It is translated as CASSLGADSTDTQYF. The complete variable domain, with remaining parts taken from reference TRBV5-6 and TRBJ2-3, reads DAGVTQSPTHLIKTRGQQVTLRCSPKSGHDTVSWYQQALGQGPQFIFQYYEEEERQRGNFPDRFSGHQFPNYSSELNVNALLLGDSALYLCASSLGADSTDTQYFGPGTRLTVL.